Below, 20 T cell receptor beta chains from the same sample are listed, as sequenced in a study of T-cell memory formation after mild COVID-19. Each CDR3 protein is one row after TCRdb ran MiXCR on the 5' RACE reads. Here the sample spans 84,000 or so distinct CDR3 sequences, 11% to 15% being singletons. The sample consisted of PBMCs or a T cell subset sorted from them (not recorded which). Receptor source: an adult woman who had mild COVID-19 (a few samples of this study predate the infection). Cell type and time point are not known.

This clonotype was counted a few times. V gene TRBV29-1 combines with J gene TRBJ1-4; D gene ambiguous. The CDR3 has 13 residues. Trimming left V 4 bases short and J 0 bases short, with 6 bases between. CDR1 and CDR2 (germline): SQVTM, ANQGSEA. CDR3: CSVAGATNEKLFF. The DNA of the CDR3 is TGCAGCGTTGCTGGGGCAACTAATGAAAAACTGTTTTTT.

There are a few counts of this clonotype. The chain uses TRBV5-1 and TRBJ2-1, with D unresolved. The CDR3 spans 16 residues. Germline loops: CDR1 SGHRS, CDR2 YFSETQ. The germline V and J ends were trimmed by 0 bases and 5 bases, with 15 bases remaining between them. CDR3 in amino acids: CASSLGLWVRDNEQFF. DNA of the CDR3: TGCGCCAGCAGCTTGGGTCTCTGGGTTCGGGACAATGAGCAGTTCTTC.

In its sample, this clonotype was seen a few times. V is TRBV5-1 and J is TRBJ1-1, with a tentative D call TRBD1 (5 bases). The germline CDR1 and CDR2 sequences are SGHRS and YFSETQ. The CDR3 length is 13 residues. V was pared by 1 base and J by 6 bases, with 10 bases between. The CDR3 reads CASSLWGGAEAFF. The CDR3 nucleotides read TGCGCCAGCAGCTTGTGGGGGGGAGCTGAAGCTTTCTTT. The full variable domain, rest sourced from reference TRBV5-1 and TRBJ1-1, is KAGVTQTPRYLIKTRGQQVTLSCSPISGHRSVSWYQQTPGQGLQFLFEYFSETQRNKGNFPGRFSGRQFSNSRSEMNVSTLELGDSALYLCASSLWGGAEAFFGQGTRLTVV.

This clonotype was picked up a small number of times. The chain recombines TRBV5-1 with TRBJ1-1; no clear D. V was shortened by 0 bases and J by 8 bases, with 20 bases between the two germline ends. Per the germline V gene, CDR1 is SGHRS and CDR2 is YFSETQ. CDR3 length equals 16 residues. CDR3 coding DNA: TGCGCCAGCAGCTTGGTGGGTCTAGGTAACAAAATCGAAGCTTTCTTT. This codes for CASSLVGLGNKIEAFF.

This clonotype has just a few counts. CDR3 in amino acids: CASSQAPPGGVTDTQYF. CDR3 nucleotides: TGTGCCAGCAGCCAAGCCCCTCCCGGGGGGGTCACAGATACGCAGTATTTT. V is TRBV4-2 and J is TRBJ2-3; the match to TRBD2 covers 8 bases. Trimming removed 1 base from V and 2 bases from J; junction bases left unmatched: 8. The CDR3 has 17 residues. Germline CDR1 is LGHNA and CDR2 is YNFKEQ.

A single count supports this clonotype. This chain uses TRBV9 with TRBJ2-7; TRBD1 matches at 9 bases. CDR1 SGDLS and CDR2 YYNGEE come from the germline V gene. The CDR3 extends over 15 amino acids. V lost 4 bases, J lost 2 bases, and 7 bases stayed unmatched. CDR3: CASSQGQGHTYEQYF. The DNA of the CDR3 is TGTGCCAGCAGCCAGGGACAGGGTCATACCTACGAGCAGTACTTC. The full variable domain, its missing parts supplied by reference TRBV9 and TRBJ2-7, is DSGVTQTPKHLITATGQRVTLRCSPRSGDLSVYWYQQSLDQGLQFLIQYYNGEERAKGNILERFSAQQFPDLHSELNLSSLELGDSALYFCASSQGQGHTYEQYFGPGTRLTVT.

V usage is TRBV9 and J usage is TRBJ1-1; tentative D call: TRBD1 (6 bases). Germline V gives CDR1 SGDLS, CDR2 YYNGEE. The CDR3 extends over 16 amino acids. Trimming stripped 3 bases from V and 4 bases from J, with 19 bases between. CDR3 DNA sequence: TGTGCCAGCAGCGCCCACAGGGATTCCGTCCTCACTGAAGCTTTCTTT. Encoded protein: CASSAHRDSVLTEAFF. The whole variable domain, filled in from reference TRBV9 and TRBJ1-1, reads DSGVTQTPKHLITATGQRVTLRCSPRSGDLSVYWYQQSLDQGLQFLIQYYNGEERAKGNILERFSAQQFPDLHSELNLSSLELGDSALYFCASSAHRDSVLTEAFFGQGTRLTVV.

V gene TRBV12-3 or TRBV12-4 combines with J gene TRBJ1-5; no clear D gene. The CDR3 sequence is 13 residues long. Trimming stripped 1 base from V and 7 bases from J, with 8 bases between. CDR3 region: CASSLGQAQPQHF. CDR3 coding DNA: TGTGCCAGCAGTTTAGGGCAGGCGCAGCCCCAGCATTTT.

V is TRBV7-6 and J is TRBJ2-7; TRBD1 matches 9 bases. The CDR3 is 15 amino acids. Trimming cost V 1 base and J 5 bases; bases outside gene matches: 6. Germline loops: CDR1 SGHVS, CDR2 FNYEAQ. The CDR3 reads CASSLDAGTGNEQYF. CDR3 coding DNA: TGTGCCAGCAGCTTAGACGCAGGGACAGGGAACGAGCAGTACTTC.

This clonotype was seen only a few times. The chain recombines TRBV30 with TRBJ2-1, with D perhaps matching TRBD1 (6 bases). The CDR3 consists of 14 residues. CDR1 and CDR2 (germline): GTSNPN, SVGIG (reference sequence). The V and J ends lost 4 bases and 6 bases respectively, with 16 bases between them. CDR3: CAWTMILRGNEQFF. CDR3 DNA: TGTGCCTGGACCATGATCCTCAGGGGCAATGAGCAGTTCTTC.

The rearrangement uses TRBV6-1 and TRBJ2-1, with D possibly TRBD1 on 6 matching bases. CDR1 is MNHNS and CDR2 is SASEGT in the germline V gene. There are 14 residues in the CDR3. The V end was cut by 5 bases, the J end by 3 bases, with 11 bases between. This CDR3 is CASSTGRYYNEQFF. CDR3 DNA sequence: TGTGCCAGCAGTACAGGGCGGTACTACAATGAGCAGTTCTTC.

The chain recombines TRBV28 with TRBJ1-3; 7 bases map to TRBD1. J lost 2 bases, V lost 7 bases, and 20 bases had no gene match. The germline gives CDR1 MDHEN, CDR2 SYDVKM. CDR3 length equals 19 residues. The DNA of the CDR3 is TGTGCCAGCAAGACTTCCCGGGACAGCATCAACGGAACTGGAAACACCATATATTTT. It yields the protein CASKTSRDSINGTGNTIYF. Full variable domain (outside the CDR3, taken from reference TRBV28 and TRBJ1-3): DVKVTQSSRYLVKRTGEKVFLECVQDMDHENMFWYRQDPGLGLRLIYFSYDVKMKEKGDIPEGYSVSREKKERFSLILESASTNQTSMYLCASKTSRDSINGTGNTIYFGEGSWLTVV.

This clonotype was observed at least ten times. V is TRBV4-1 and J is TRBJ2-7; D possibly corresponds to TRBD2 (6 bases). This CDR3 comprises 20 residues. CDR1 and CDR2 (germline): MGHRA, YSYEKL. The germline V and J ends were trimmed by 5 bases and 4 bases, with 33 bases remaining between them. CDR3 DNA: TGCGCCAGCAGCACACCCCCCCTAGACAGCACACTAAGAGGGACTTACGAGCAGTACTTC. Residues: CASSTPPLDSTLRGTYEQYF.

This clonotype has more than one count but fewer than ten. One junction end disagrees with the germline gene, perhaps due to a read error. This sequence joins TRBV7-8 and TRBJ2-1, with 7 bases aligning to TRBD1. CDR3 size: 12 residues. CDR1 and CDR2 from the germline V gene are SGHVS and FQNEAQ. The CDR3 loop reads CASSLGGHEQFF. The CDR3, as DNA: TGTGCCAGCAGTTTAGGGGGCCATGAGCAGTTCTTC.

This clonotype was observed a few times. The rearrangement uses TRBV20-1 and TRBJ2-3; D is perhaps TRBD2 (5 bases). Germline CDR1 reads DFQATT; CDR2 reads SNEGSKA (reference sequence). Trimming shortened V by 0 bases and J by 2 bases, and 9 bases separated the two germline ends. The CDR3 is made up of 14 amino acids. The CDR3 region is CSARETKITDTQYF. CDR3 nucleotides: TGCAGTGCTAGAGAGACTAAGATCACAGATACGCAGTATTTT.

This clonotype was detected a few times. The gene calls are TRBV27 and TRBJ2-7, with D unclear. Trimming removed 0 bases at V and 7 bases at J, with 10 bases between. Germline V CDR1 and CDR2: MNHEY, SMNVEV (reference sequence). The CDR3 consists of 13 residues. The CDR3 DNA sequence: TGTGCCAGCAGTTTATCCTGGGCAGAGGAGCAGTACTTC. This sequence encodes CASSLSWAEEQYF.

This clonotype was seen a few times. V gene TRBV29-1 combines with J gene TRBJ1-1; a weak D match, TRBD1 (6 bases). V shed 4 bases and J shed 3 bases, with 12 bases lying between them. Germline V gene data show CDR1 as SQVTM and CDR2 as ANQGSEA. This CDR3 contains 13 residues. In DNA form, the CDR3 reads TGCAGCGTTGTAACAGGGTCTTACACTGAAGCTTTCTTT. Translated: CSVVTGSYTEAFF.

The CDR3 nucleotides are TGCGCCAGCAGCCTTGATCGGACAGGGAATCGTGAAAAACTGTTTTTT. Protein product: CASSLDRTGNREKLFF. V usage is TRBV4-1 and J usage is TRBJ1-4; 8 bases are a match to TRBD1. Germline V CDR1 and CDR2: MGHRA, YSYEKL. J lost 7 bases, V lost 4 bases, and 11 bases had no gene match. The CDR3 extends over 16 amino acids.

This chain uses TRBV10-3 with TRBJ2-7; 8 bases are a match to TRBD2. CDR3 length equals 16 residues. Germline-derived CDR1 and CDR2 are ENHRY and SYGVKD. After removal of 11 bases from V and 0 bases from J, the junction contained 15 bases not matched to a gene. In DNA form, the CDR3 reads TGTGCCCCCGATAGCGGGGCGGGAGATAGCTCCTACGAGCAGTACTTC. The encoded protein is CAPDSGAGDSSYEQYF.

V gene TRBV29-1 combines with J gene TRBJ2-2; tentatively, D is TRBD1 or TRBD2 (6 bases each). Trimming pared 2 bases from V and 6 bases from J, leaving 10 bases between. The CDR3 loop spans 13 amino acids. The V gene's germline CDR1 is SQVTM and CDR2 ANQGSEA. The CDR3 bases are TGCAGCGTTGAAAGGGGGGCCTCCGGGGAGCTGTTTTTT. Its translation: CSVERGASGELFF.